These 2 T cell receptor beta chains were sequenced from one sample in a study of regulatory T cells in long-lasting Graves disease. Time point in this sample: persistent/refractory GD, antithyroid drugs over 5 years with positive TRAb. The TCR library was made from RNA that had been extracted from PBMCs in TRIzol. CDR3-region Arm-PCR and iRepertoire HTBI primers produced the TCR beta libraries. TCRdb called the multiplex PCR reads again in MiXCR, with one record for every CDR3 protein. The table has around 460,000 distinct CDR3 sequences, about 22% seen once. This specimen consisted of peripheral blood mononuclear cells (PBMCs), obtained when the disease was refractory, from a patient treated with antithyroid drugs. These TCRs come from a female donor with Graves disease.

This clonotype was detected ten times or more. At one end, the junction sequence differs from germline, possibly due to a read error. J is TRBJ2-7 and V is TRBV5-1; D might be TRBD1 (5 bases). This CDR3 comprises 14 residues. The V gene's germline CDR1 is SGHRS and CDR2 YFSETQ. CDR3 bases: TGTGCCAGCAGTTTAGGCAGGGCGTCCTACGAGCAGTACTTC. It codes for CASSLGRASYEQYF. Full variable domain (remainder filled in from reference TRBV5-1 and TRBJ2-7): KAGVTQTPRYLIKTRGQQVTLSCSPISGHRSVSWYQQTPGQGLQFLFEYFSETQRNKGNFPGRFSGRQFSNSRSEMNVSTLELGDSALYLCASSLGRASYEQYFGPGTRLTVT.

This clonotype was observed a few times. The genes are TRBV12-3 or TRBV12-4 and TRBJ2-2, with 9 bases fitting TRBD2. CDR3 size: 16 residues. J was trimmed by 4 bases and V by 6 bases; bases with no gene match: 9. The CDR3 bases are TGTGCCAGCAGAGGCGGGGGGGCTAGCGGCACCGGGGAGCTGTTTTTT. Encoded protein: CASRGGGASGTGELFF.